This entry is about one TCR beta chain. No antigen is known for it. No base quality information exists; no much larger clone differs at one position. Via the germline V gene (reference sequence), CDR1 is LGHDT and CDR2 YNNKEL. Trimming removed 3 bases from V and 1 base from J, leaving 9 bases between the germline ends. Reading from cysteine to phenylalanine, the CDR3 counts 15 amino acids. The entry retains the CDR3 DNA only, 45 bases that are in frame from base 1. These data originate in a study of blood T cell repertoires in COVID-19 (TCRdb year 2020). Study-level background: The collaborator samples originated in the United States, Italy and Spain and spanned the acute and convalescent phases of COVID-19. The prospective study material was composed of cDNA or gDNA derived from T cells, B-cell-depleted T cells, or PBMCs. The dataset comprised deeply sampled blood TCRbeta repertoires from subjects exposed to, actively infected with, or recovered from COVID-19. The repertoires were released in a freely available public database intended as a resource for research on the immune response to SARS-CoV-2. Samples were obtained from the ongoing ImmuneRACE study (first 160 participants) and from 1,200 or so subjects provided by 6 global collaborators. The sample metadata nearly always contained a de-identified subject ID, COVID-19 status, age in years and sex. Where HLA class I and class II types were available, the types were taken from metadata supplied by the sample provider, not from assay-based typing.

TCRbeta CDR3 regions were amplified from genomic DNA by means of the immunoSEQ Assay, a bias-controlled multiplex PCR. Concerning the study's data processing: The number of nucleated cells in each sample was estimated from the amplification of reference gene primers within the assay. Sequence reads were collapsed and filtered to measure the absolute abundance of every unique TCRbeta CDR3 rearrangement. For each sample, productive Simpson clonality was calculated as the square root of Simpson's diversity index over productive rearrangements. Drawn from immuneACCESS, this table holds only the in-frame rearrangements with V and J called that TCRdb kept. Clones are partly lost; checked studies trace under half to an unresolved V gene and leave the rest unexplained. V and J calls and clone size are as listed in that table; D and trimming were resolved from the DNA. The sample table shows about 60,000 clones, and about nine tenths are seen once. The ten largest clones represent over 13% of the sample.

Collaborating institutions collected whole blood in K2EDTA tubes following their own protocols. Collaborator samples were shipped for TCRbeta analysis as frozen whole blood, isolated PBMCs, or DNA extracted from either sample type. General findings and caveats noted by the study authors: How much clinical and demographic metadata was included differed by source and by participant, and the metadata was provided uncurated.

Material: peripheral blood. This chain joins TRBV3-1 (or the pseudogene TRBV3-2) to TRBJ2-2; TRBD1 is a weak D gene call, 5 bases matching. The sequence was collected from a human donor with active COVID-19. The donor label of this sample is uncertain. This receptor carries the CDR3 CASSHKGWNTGELFF. The bases read TGTGCCAGCAGCCACAAGGGGTGGAACACCGGGGAGCTGTTTTTT.